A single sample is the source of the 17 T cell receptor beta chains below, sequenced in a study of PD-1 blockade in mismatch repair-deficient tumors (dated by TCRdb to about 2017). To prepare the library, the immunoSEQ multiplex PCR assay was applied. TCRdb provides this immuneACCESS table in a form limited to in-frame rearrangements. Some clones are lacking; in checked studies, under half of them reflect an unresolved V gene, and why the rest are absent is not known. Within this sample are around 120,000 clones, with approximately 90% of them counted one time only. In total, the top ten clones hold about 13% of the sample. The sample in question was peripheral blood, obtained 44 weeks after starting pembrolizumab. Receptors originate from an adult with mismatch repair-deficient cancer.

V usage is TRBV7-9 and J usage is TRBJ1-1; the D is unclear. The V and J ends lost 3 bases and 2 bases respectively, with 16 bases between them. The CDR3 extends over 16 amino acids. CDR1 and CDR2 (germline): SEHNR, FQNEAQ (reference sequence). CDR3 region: CASSFRISAGNTEAFF. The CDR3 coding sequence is TGTGCCAGCAGCTTTAGGATATCGGCTGGTAACACTGAAGCTTTCTTT. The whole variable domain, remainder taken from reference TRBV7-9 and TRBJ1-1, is DTGVSQNPRHKITKRGQNVTFRCDPISEHNRLYWYRQTLGQGPEFLTYFQNEAQLEKSRLLSDRFSAERPKGSFSTLEIQRTEQGDSAMYLCASSFRISAGNTEAFFGQGTRLTVV.

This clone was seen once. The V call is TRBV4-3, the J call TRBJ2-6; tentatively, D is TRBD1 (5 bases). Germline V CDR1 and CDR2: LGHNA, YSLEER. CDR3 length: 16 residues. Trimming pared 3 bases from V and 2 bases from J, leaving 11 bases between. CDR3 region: CASSQGPRAGANVLTF. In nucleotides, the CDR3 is TGCGCCAGCAGCCAGGGGCCAAGGGCTGGGGCCAACGTCCTGACTTTC.

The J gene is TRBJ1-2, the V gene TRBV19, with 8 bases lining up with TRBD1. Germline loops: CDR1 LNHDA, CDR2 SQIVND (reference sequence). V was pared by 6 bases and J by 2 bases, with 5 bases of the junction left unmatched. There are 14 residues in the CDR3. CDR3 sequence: CASRYRGTNYGYTF. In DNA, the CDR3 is TGTGCCAGTAGGTACAGGGGGACGAACTATGGCTACACCTTC.

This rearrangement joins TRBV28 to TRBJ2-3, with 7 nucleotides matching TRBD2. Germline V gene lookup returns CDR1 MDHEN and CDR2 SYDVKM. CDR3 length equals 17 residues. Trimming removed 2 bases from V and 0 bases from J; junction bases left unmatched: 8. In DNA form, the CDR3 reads TGTGCCAGCAGTTTAATAGGCCTAGCGGCCAGCACAGATACGCAGTATTTT. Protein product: CASSLIGLAASTDTQYF. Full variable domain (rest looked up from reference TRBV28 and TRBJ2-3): DVKVTQSSRYLVKRTGEKVFLECVQDMDHENMFWYRQDPGLGLRLIYFSYDVKMKEKGDIPEGYSVSREKKERFSLILESASTNQTSMYLCASSLIGLAASTDTQYFGPGTRLTVL.

CDR3 coding DNA: TGTGCCAGCAGTTTATTGATCCGGCGTTCACCGGGACACCGTCCTCGTGAGCAGTACTTC. It codes for CASSLLIRRSPGHRPREQYF. The chain joins TRBV28 to TRBJ2-7, with D possibly matching TRBD1 (6 bases). Germline V lookup: CDR1 MDHEN, CDR2 SYDVKM. V lost 1 base and J lost 7, with 32 bases in between. The CDR3 extends over 20 amino acids.

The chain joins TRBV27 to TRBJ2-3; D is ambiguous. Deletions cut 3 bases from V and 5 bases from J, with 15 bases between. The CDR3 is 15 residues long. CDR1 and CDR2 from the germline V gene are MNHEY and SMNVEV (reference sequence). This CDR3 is CASSFGVGIEDTQYF. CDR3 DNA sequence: TGTGCCAGCAGTTTTGGGGTGGGGATAGAAGATACGCAGTATTTT.

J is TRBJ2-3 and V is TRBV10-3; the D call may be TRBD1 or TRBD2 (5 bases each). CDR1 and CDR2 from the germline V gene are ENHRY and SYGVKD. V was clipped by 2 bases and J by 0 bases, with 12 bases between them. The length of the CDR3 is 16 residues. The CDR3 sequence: CAISEGAGPSTDTQYF. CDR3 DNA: TGTGCCATCAGTGAGGGGGCGGGTCCCAGCACAGATACGCAGTATTTT.

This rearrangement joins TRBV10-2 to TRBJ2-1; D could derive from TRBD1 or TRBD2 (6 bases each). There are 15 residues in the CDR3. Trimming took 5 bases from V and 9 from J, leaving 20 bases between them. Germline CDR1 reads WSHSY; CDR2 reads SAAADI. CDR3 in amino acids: CASSPIAWGAGEQFF. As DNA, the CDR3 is TGCGCCAGCAGTCCCATAGCGTGGGGGGCGGGTGAGCAGTTCTTC.

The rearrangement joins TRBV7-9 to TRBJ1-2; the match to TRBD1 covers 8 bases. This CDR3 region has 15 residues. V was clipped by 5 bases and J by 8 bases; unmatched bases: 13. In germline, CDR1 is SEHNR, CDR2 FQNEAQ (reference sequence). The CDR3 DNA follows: TGTGCCAGCAGCCCCGAAGGACAGGGTACGGGGGGCTACACCTTC. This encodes CASSPEGQGTGGYTF.

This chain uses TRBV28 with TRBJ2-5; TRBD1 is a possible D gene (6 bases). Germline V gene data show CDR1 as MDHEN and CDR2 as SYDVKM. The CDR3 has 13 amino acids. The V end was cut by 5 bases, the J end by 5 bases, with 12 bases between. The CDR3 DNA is TGTGCCAGCAGTGACGGACAGCGTGAGACCCAGTACTTC. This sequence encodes CASSDGQRETQYF.

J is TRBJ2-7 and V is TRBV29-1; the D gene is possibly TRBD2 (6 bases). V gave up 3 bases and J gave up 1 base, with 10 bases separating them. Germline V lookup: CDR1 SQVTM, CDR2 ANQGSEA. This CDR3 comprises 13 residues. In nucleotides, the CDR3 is TGCAGCGTTGAGGCGGGACCTTCCTACGAGCAGTACTTC. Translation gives CSVEAGPSYEQYF.

CDR3 nucleotides: TGTGCCAGCAGTTTACCAACAGATACGCAGTATTTT. Its protein product is CASSLPTDTQYF. The V call is TRBV28, the J call TRBJ2-3; D is unclear. V was trimmed by 2 bases and J by 3 bases, leaving 3 bases between them. The CDR3 sequence is 12 residues long. CDR1 is MDHEN, CDR2 SYDVKM, per germline.

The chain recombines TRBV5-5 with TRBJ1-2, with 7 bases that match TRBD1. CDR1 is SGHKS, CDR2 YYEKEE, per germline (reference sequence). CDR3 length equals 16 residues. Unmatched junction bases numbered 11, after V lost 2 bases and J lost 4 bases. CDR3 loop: CASSFTADRVSYGYTF. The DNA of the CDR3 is TGTGCCAGCAGCTTTACCGCAGACAGGGTGAGCTATGGCTACACCTTC.

The CDR3 region has the DNA TGTGCCAGCAGCTTGGTTCCGGGGAGAGGGGCGTACTTC. Amino acid sequence: CASSLVPGRGAYF. The V and J genes are TRBV5-5 and TRBJ2-7; D is tentatively TRBD1 or TRBD2 (5 bases each). Germline V CDR1 and CDR2: SGHKS, YYEKEE (reference sequence). This CDR3 is 13 amino acids long. The V end was cut by 0 bases, the J end by 12 bases, with 16 bases between.

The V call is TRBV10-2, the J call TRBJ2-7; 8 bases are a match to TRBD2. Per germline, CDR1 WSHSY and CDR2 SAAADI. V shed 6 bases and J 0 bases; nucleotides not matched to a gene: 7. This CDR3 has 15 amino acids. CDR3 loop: CASRDPTSGSYEQYF. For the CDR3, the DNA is TGCGCCAGCAGGGACCCCACTAGCGGCTCCTACGAGCAGTACTTC.

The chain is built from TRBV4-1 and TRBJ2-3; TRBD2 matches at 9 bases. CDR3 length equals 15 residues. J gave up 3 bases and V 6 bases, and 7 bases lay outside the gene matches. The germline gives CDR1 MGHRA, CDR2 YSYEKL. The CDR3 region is CASSPLAGETDTQYF. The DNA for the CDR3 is TGCGCCAGCAGTCCATTAGCGGGAGAAACAGATACGCAGTATTTT.

This chain's CDR3 is CASSLSTSGRLSQETQYF. The CDR3 DNA follows: TGTGCCAGCAGCTTGTCGACTAGCGGGAGGTTATCGCAAGAGACCCAGTACTTC. The chain carries TRBV5-4 and TRBJ2-5; 13 bases are shared with TRBD2. The germline V gene encodes CDR1 SGHNT and CDR2 YYREEE (reference sequence). Unmatched junction bases numbered 8, after V lost 1 base and J lost 2 bases. This CDR3 is 18 amino acids long.